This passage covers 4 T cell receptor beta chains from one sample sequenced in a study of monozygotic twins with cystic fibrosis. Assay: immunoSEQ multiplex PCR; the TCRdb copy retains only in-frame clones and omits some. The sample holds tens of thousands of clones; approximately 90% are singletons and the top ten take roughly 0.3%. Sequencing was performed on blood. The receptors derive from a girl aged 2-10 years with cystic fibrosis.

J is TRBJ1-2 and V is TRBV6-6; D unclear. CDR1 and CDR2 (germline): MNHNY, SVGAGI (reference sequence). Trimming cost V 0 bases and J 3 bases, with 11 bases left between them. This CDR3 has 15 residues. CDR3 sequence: CASSYSAGDYYGYTF. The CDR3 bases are TGTGCCAGCAGTTACTCCGCAGGAGACTACTATGGCTACACCTTC.

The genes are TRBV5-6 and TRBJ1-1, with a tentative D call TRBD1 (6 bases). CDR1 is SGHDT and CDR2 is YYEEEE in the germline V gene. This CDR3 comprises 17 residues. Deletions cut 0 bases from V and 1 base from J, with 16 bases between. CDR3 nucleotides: TGTGCCAGCAGCTTGGCTACAGGGAGGGTCGGGAACACTGAAGCTTTCTTT. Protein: CASSLATGRVGNTEAFF.

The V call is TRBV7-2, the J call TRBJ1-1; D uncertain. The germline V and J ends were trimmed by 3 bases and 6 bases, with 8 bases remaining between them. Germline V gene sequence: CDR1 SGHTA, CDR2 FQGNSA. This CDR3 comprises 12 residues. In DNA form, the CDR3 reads TGTGCCAGCAGCTTCGGGCTACCTGAAGCTTTCTTT. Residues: CASSFGLPEAFF.

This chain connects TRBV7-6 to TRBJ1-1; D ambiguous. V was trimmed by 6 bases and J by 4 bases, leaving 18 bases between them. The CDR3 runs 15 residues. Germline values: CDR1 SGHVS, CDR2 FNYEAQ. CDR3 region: CASRRSAETGTEAFF. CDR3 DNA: TGTGCCAGCAGACGAAGTGCGGAAACGGGCACTGAAGCTTTCTTT.